The 10 T cell receptor beta chains reported below all come from one sample, sequenced in a study of response to subunit inactivated influenza vaccine. TCRdb processed the RT-PCR reads anew with MiXCR; each CDR3 protein has one entry. In the table there are roughly 700,000 distinct CDR3 sequences, roughly 14% of which are singletons. Material: PBMCs from blood, obtained approximately 15 days before vaccination. These receptors all come from a man between 50 and 59 years old who received an inactivated influenza vaccine.

This clonotype was observed at least ten times. This chain connects TRBV28 to TRBJ2-2, with TRBD1 matching over 8 bases. Germline V gene lookup returns CDR1 MDHEN and CDR2 SYDVKM. This CDR3 comprises 14 residues. V lost 6 bases to trimming and J lost 8 bases; unmatched junction nucleotides: 8. The CDR3 protein is CASRPTGGWGELFF. In DNA, the CDR3 is TGTGCCAGCAGACCCACAGGGGGATGGGGGGAGCTGTTTTTT.

This clonotype was recorded a few times. The chain joins TRBV12-3 or TRBV12-4 to TRBJ2-5, with TRBD1 identical over 7 bases. The CDR3 has 14 residues. Trimming cost V 1 base and J 3 bases; bases outside gene matches: 2. The CDR3 region is CASSLEGQKETQYF. In DNA form, the CDR3 reads TGTGCCAGCAGTTTAGAGGGACAGAAAGAGACCCAGTACTTC.

V gene TRBV12-3 or TRBV12-4 combines with J gene TRBJ2-1, with D possibly TRBD2 on 6 matching bases. The CDR3 totals 15 residues. The V end lost 3 bases, the J end lost 6 bases, and 15 bases lay between the germline ends. The CDR3 DNA follows: TGTGCCAGCAGTTTGGGGGGACGACTATCCAATGAGCAGTTCTTC. It translates to CASSLGGRLSNEQFF.

This clonotype was recorded a few times. The chain uses TRBV27 and TRBJ2-1, with D unresolved. The CDR3 runs to 17 residues. Trimming took off 5 bases at V and 10 bases at J, with 27 bases between the two ends. The germline V gene has CDR1 MNHEY and CDR2 SMNVEV (reference sequence). The CDR3 here is CASSPTLRNGNLGEQFF. The CDR3 region has the DNA TGTGCCAGCAGTCCGACCCTCCGGAATGGGAACCTCGGAGAGCAGTTCTTC.

V gene TRBV7-6 combines with J gene TRBJ2-7; D possibly corresponds to TRBD2 (5 bases). The CDR3 sequence is 14 residues long. Germline V gene data show CDR1 as SGHVS and CDR2 as FNYEAQ. V lost 5 bases to trimming and J lost 3 bases, with 14 bases between them. CDR3 amino acids: CASSLYGENYEQYF. The CDR3 DNA is TGTGCCAGCAGCCTCTATGGGGAGAACTACGAGCAGTACTTC.

This chain connects TRBV7-9 to TRBJ2-7; D may be TRBD1 (6 bases). CDR1 and CDR2 (germline): SEHNR, FQNEAQ (reference sequence). Trimming took 3 bases from V and 3 from J, leaving 9 bases between them. The CDR3 length is 13 residues. In nucleotides, the CDR3 is TGTGCCAGCAGCTTGGGACATAACTACGAGCAGTACTTC. It is translated as CASSLGHNYEQYF. Supplemented by reference TRBV7-9 and TRBJ2-7, the full variable domain reads DTGVSQNPRHKITKRGQNVTFRCDPISEHNRLYWYRQTLGQGPEFLTYFQNEAQLEKSRLLSDRFSAERPKGSFSTLEIQRTEQGDSAMYLCASSLGHNYEQYFGPGTRLTVT.

The V and J genes are TRBV19 and TRBJ2-2, with 8 bases fitting TRBD1. Losses at the gene ends were 6 bases for V and 7 bases for J; bases not matched to a gene: 4. CDR1 and CDR2 from the germline V gene are LNHDA and SQIVND (reference sequence). CDR3 length: 13 residues. CDR3 in amino acids: CASSRGRIGELFF. DNA for the CDR3: TGTGCCAGTAGCAGGGGGCGAATCGGGGAGCTGTTTTTT.

This clonotype was seen more than once but under ten times. The chain recombines TRBV29-1 with TRBJ1-1; D may be TRBD1 (5 bases). V was cut by 1 base and J by 0 bases, with 15 bases left in between. The CDR3 totals 16 residues. CDR1 is SQVTM, CDR2 ANQGSEA, per germline. DNA for the CDR3: TGCAGCGTTGAAGGGATAGGGACGGGAGTGAACACTGAAGCTTTCTTT. It is translated as CSVEGIGTGVNTEAFF.

The V gene is TRBV20-1, the J gene TRBJ2-7; the match to TRBD2 covers 9 bases. Trimming took 0 bases from V and 4 from J; bases not matched to a gene: 7. This CDR3 region has 15 residues. The germline CDR1 and CDR2 sequences are DFQATT and SNEGSKA (reference sequence). Here the CDR3 DNA reads TGCAGTGCTAGAGATAGCGGGAGTCCCCCATACGAGCAGTACTTC. Translated, it gives CSARDSGSPPYEQYF.

V is TRBV7-9 and J is TRBJ1-3; D perhaps matches TRBD1 (6 bases). Trimming stripped 5 bases from V and 10 bases from J, with 21 bases between. This CDR3 is built from 15 residues. In germline, CDR1 is SEHNR, CDR2 FQNEAQ (reference sequence). CDR3 protein: CASSANRVFMRTIYF. The CDR3 bases are TGTGCCAGCAGCGCCAACAGGGTTTTTATGAGGACCATATATTTT.